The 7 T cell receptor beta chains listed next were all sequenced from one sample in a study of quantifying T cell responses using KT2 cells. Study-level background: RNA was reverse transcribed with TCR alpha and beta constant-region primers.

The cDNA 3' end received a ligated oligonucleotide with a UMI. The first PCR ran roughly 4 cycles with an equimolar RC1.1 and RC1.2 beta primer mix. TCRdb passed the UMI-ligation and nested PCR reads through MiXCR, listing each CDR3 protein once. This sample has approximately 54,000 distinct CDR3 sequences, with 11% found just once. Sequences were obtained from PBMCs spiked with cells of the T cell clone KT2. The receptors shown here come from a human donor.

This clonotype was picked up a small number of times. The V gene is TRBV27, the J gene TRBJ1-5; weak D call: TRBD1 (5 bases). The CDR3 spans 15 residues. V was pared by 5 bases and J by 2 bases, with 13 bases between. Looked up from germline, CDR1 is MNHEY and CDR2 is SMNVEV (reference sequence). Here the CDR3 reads CASSPGWGGNQPQHF. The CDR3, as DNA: TGTGCCAGCAGTCCTGGGTGGGGGGGCAATCAGCCCCAGCATTTT.

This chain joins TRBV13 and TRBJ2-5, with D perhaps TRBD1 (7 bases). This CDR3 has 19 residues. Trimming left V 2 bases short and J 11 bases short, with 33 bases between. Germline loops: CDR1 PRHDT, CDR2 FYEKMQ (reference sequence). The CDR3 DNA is TGTGCCAGCAGCTTAAACTTCGTCGACAGGGATGAGAAGGGGGACTTGCAGTACTTC. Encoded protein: CASSLNFVDRDEKGDLQYF.

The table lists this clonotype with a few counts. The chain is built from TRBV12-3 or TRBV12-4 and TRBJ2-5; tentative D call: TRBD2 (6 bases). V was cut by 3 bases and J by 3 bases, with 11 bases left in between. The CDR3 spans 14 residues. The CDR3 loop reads CASSFGRGEETQYF. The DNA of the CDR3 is TGTGCCAGCAGTTTTGGGCGGGGCGAAGAGACCCAGTACTTC.

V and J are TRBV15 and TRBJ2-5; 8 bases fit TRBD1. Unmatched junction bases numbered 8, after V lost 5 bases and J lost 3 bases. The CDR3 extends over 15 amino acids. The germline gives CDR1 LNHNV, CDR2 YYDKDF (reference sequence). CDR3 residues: CATSLHSGGEETQYF. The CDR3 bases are TGTGCCACCAGCCTACATTCAGGGGGCGAAGAGACCCAGTACTTC.

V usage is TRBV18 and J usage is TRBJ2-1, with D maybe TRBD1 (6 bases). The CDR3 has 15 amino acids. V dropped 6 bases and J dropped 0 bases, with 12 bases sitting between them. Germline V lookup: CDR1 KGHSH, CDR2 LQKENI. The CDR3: CASSSRGSSYNEQFF. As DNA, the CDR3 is TGTGCCAGCTCGTCCAGGGGAAGCTCCTACAATGAGCAGTTCTTC.

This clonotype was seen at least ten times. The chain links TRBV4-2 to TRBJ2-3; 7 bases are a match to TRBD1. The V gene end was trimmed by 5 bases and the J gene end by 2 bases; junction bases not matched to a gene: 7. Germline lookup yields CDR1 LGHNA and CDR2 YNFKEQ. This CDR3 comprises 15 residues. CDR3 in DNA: TGTGCCAGCAGCTCTAACAGGGGTCCCACAGATACGCAGTATTTT. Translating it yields CASSSNRGPTDTQYF.

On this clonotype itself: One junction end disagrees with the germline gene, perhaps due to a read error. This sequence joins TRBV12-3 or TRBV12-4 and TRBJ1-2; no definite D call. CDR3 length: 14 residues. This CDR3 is CASSLESSNYGYNF. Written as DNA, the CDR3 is TGTGCCAGCAGTTTAGAAAGCTCTAACTATGGCTACAACTTC.